These 27 T cell receptor beta chains originate from one sample sequenced in a study of shared clonotypes between healthy human individuals. The data were produced by immunoSEQ multiplex PCR, yet TCRdb's version contains in-frame clones alone and is incomplete. The sample yields about a million clones, around 74% seen once. What was sequenced was memory CD4+ T cells sorted from blood. Stated subset: CD45RA-negative fraction. The receptors come from a man aged 18 to 29 in good health.

The rearrangement joins TRBV6-6 to TRBJ2-1; TRBD2 matches at 8 bases. CDR1 and CDR2 from the germline V gene are MNHNY and SVGAGI (reference sequence). The CDR3 is 15 amino acids. With 8 bases clipped from V and 0 bases from J, the junction kept 6 bases outside the gene matches. CDR3 sequence reads: CASEVAGSSYNEQFF. In DNA form, the CDR3 reads TGTGCCAGCGAGGTAGCGGGGAGCTCCTACAATGAGCAGTTCTTC.

This clone has only a few counts. This chain links TRBV11-2 with TRBJ1-2; D gene unclear. Germline V gives CDR1 SGHAT, CDR2 FQNNGV. Trimming took off 5 bases at V and 1 base at J, with 11 bases between the two ends. The CDR3 is 14 amino acids. CDR3 nucleotides: TGTGCCAGCAGCCGCCCGGGCGGTAACTATGGCTACACCTTC. Amino acid sequence: CASSRPGGNYGYTF.

The rearrangement links TRBV30 to TRBJ2-7; the D gene is possibly TRBD2 (6 bases). Per germline, CDR1 GTSNPN and CDR2 SVGIG (reference sequence). Trimming pared 5 bases from V and 4 bases from J, leaving 12 bases between. The CDR3 is 12 amino acids. This CDR3 reads CAWGRKAYEQYF. CDR3 sequence (DNA): TGTGCCTGGGGGAGGAAGGCTTACGAGCAGTACTTC. The entire variable domain, with the rest obtained from reference TRBV30 and TRBJ2-7, is as follows: SQTIHQWPATLVQPVGSPLSLECTVEGTSNPNLYWYRQAAGRGLQLLFYSVGIGQISSEVPQNLSASRPQDRQFILSSKKLLLSDSGFYLCAWGRKAYEQYFGPGTRLTVT.

The V call is TRBV5-1, the J call TRBJ2-1, with D perhaps matching TRBD2 (5 bases). Germline values: CDR1 SGHRS, CDR2 YFSETQ. The CDR3 is made up of 12 amino acids. V lost 5 bases to trimming and J lost 8 bases, with 11 bases between them. The CDR3 is CASRGESDEQFF. In DNA form, the CDR3 reads TGCGCCAGCAGGGGAGAGTCCGATGAGCAGTTCTTC.

The gene calls are TRBV2 and TRBJ2-7, with 8 bases matching TRBD1. CDR1 SNHLY and CDR2 FYNNEI come from the germline V gene. The CDR3 sequence is 15 residues long. V shed 5 bases, J shed 2 bases, and the junction held 8 bases outside the gene matches. The CDR3, as DNA: TGTGCCAGCAGTTTGGACAGGGCCAATCCCTACGAGCAGTACTTC. Translation gives CASSLDRANPYEQYF.

The chain links TRBV21-1 to TRBJ1-4. TRBV21-1 is a documented pseudogene. There are 14 residues in the CDR3. DNA of the CDR3: TGTGCCAGCAGCAAACGAAAACCCAGTCAAGGACTGTTTTTT. It codes for CASSKRKPSQGLFF.

At least ten counts were recorded for this clone. The chain couples TRBV5-6 to TRBJ2-5, with a possible D match to TRBD2 (6 bases). The CDR3 length is 14 residues. The germline V gene has CDR1 SGHDT and CDR2 YYEEEE. V dropped 4 bases and J dropped 7 bases, with 17 bases sitting between them. CDR3 DNA: TGTGCCAGCAGCCGGAGGGGTCCCACCACGACCCAGTACTTC. Amino acid sequence: CASSRRGPTTTQYF.

The rearrangement uses TRBV6-6 and TRBJ2-5; the match to TRBD2 covers 12 bases. Trimming took 6 bases from V and 3 from J; bases not matched to a gene: 2. CDR1 and CDR2 (germline): MNHNY, SVGAGI (reference sequence). The CDR3 sequence is 14 residues long. CDR3 region: CASRRTSGEETQYF. The CDR3 bases are TGTGCCAGCAGGAGGACTAGCGGGGAAGAGACCCAGTACTTC.

This sequence joins TRBV7-2 and TRBJ2-7, with TRBD2 matching 9 bases. Germline V CDR1 and CDR2: SGHTA, FQGNSA. This CDR3 comprises 15 residues. J was trimmed by 5 bases and V by 3 bases; bases with no gene match: 8. As DNA, the CDR3 is TGTGCCAGCAGCTTGCTTAGCGGGAGTTTCAACGAGCAGTACTTC. Translating gives CASSLLSGSFNEQYF.

As regards this clone: Other DNA sequences from this sample encode an identical CDR3 as well. This chain uses TRBV5-1 with TRBJ1-1; 8 bases are a match to TRBD1. The germline V gene has CDR1 SGHRS and CDR2 YFSETQ. This CDR3 has 15 residues. V gave up 0 bases and J gave up 1 base; unmatched junction bases: 2. The CDR3 spells CASSLDGQGNTEAFF. The CDR3 region has the DNA TGCGCCAGCAGCTTGGACGGACAGGGGAACACTGAAGCTTTCTTT.

The CDR3 region has the DNA TGTGCCAGCAGCCTGGACAGGTTCTTTACCTACGAGCAGTACTTC. Translating it yields CASSLDRFFTYEQYF. The V and J genes are TRBV7-9 and TRBJ2-7; 7 nucleotides line up with TRBD1. There are 15 residues in the CDR3. Germline CDR1 SEHNR, CDR2 FQNEAQ (reference sequence). The V and J ends lost 5 bases and 2 bases, in that order; junction bases with no gene match: 9.

The chain is built from TRBV5-1 and TRBJ2-2, with no clear D. Trimming cost V 1 base and J 1 base, with 5 bases left between them. The germline gives CDR1 SGHRS, CDR2 YFSETQ. The CDR3 covers 14 residues. CDR3 in amino acids: CASSLFKNTGELFF. The CDR3 DNA reads TGCGCCAGCAGCTTGTTTAAGAACACCGGGGAGCTGTTTTTT.

This chain joins TRBV5-6 and TRBJ2-4; 7 bases align to TRBD1. V shed 4 bases, J shed 10 bases, and the junction held 5 bases outside the gene matches. CDR1 is SGHDT, CDR2 YYEEEE, per germline. The CDR3 covers 12 residues. The CDR3 loop reads CASSRGQLIQYF. CDR3 DNA: TGTGCCAGCAGCCGGGGACAGCTTATTCAGTACTTC. The variable domain in full, with the rest retrieved from reference TRBV5-6 and TRBJ2-4, is DAGVTQSPTHLIKTRGQQVTLRCSPKSGHDTVSWYQQALGQGPQFIFQYYEEEERQRGNFPDRFSGHQFPNYSSELNVNALLLGDSALYLCASSRGQLIQYFGAGTRLSVL.

This sequence joins TRBV5-1 and TRBJ2-1; 10 bases line up with TRBD2. The trim removed 6 bases at V and 9 bases at J, leaving 18 bases unmatched. The germline CDR1 and CDR2 sequences are SGHRS and YFSETQ. The CDR3 sequence is 17 residues long. CDR3 residues: CASKRGGQDPPSGEQFF. In nucleotides, the CDR3 is TGCGCCAGCAAGCGGGGGGGTCAGGACCCCCCCAGCGGTGAGCAGTTCTTC.

V is TRBV5-1 and J is TRBJ1-3, with D tentatively TRBD1 (5 bases). Germline-derived CDR1 and CDR2 are SGHRS and YFSETQ. Between the trimmed V and J ends, which lost 1 base and 8 bases, there was a span of 10 bases. CDR3 length: 13 residues. CDR3 protein: CASSLSEGYTIYF. The CDR3 region has the DNA TGCGCCAGCAGCTTGTCGGAGGGGTACACCATATATTTT.

Points on this clone: The same CDR3 can be traced to other DNA sequences in this sample. The chain has TRBV5-1 and TRBJ2-5; D gene uncertain. CDR3 size: 13 residues. Germline CDR1 and CDR2: SGHRS and YFSETQ. V was cut by 0 bases and J by 3 bases, with 6 bases left in between. The CDR3: CASSLASKETQYF. CDR3 DNA: TGCGCCAGCAGCTTGGCCAGTAAAGAGACCCAGTACTTC.

The chain recombines TRBV29-1 with TRBJ2-3, with 9 bases lining up with TRBD2. CDR3 size: 13 residues. The V gene end was trimmed by 6 bases and the J gene end by 1 base; junction bases not matched to a gene: 2. Germline V gene lookup returns CDR1 SQVTM and CDR2 ANQGSEA. The CDR3: CSVGLAGTDTQYF. DNA of the CDR3: TGCAGCGTGGGACTAGCTGGCACAGATACGCAGTATTTT.

The chain joins TRBV7-9 to TRBJ2-6; D possibly corresponds to TRBD1 (8 bases). The V gene's germline CDR1 is SEHNR and CDR2 FQNEAQ (reference sequence). CDR3 length: 17 amino acids. Trimming took off 1 base at V and 2 bases at J, with 12 bases between the two ends. CDR3 protein: CASSLGQGRAGANVLTF. As DNA, the CDR3 is TGTGCCAGCAGCTTAGGACAGGGGAGGGCTGGGGCCAACGTCCTGACTTTC.

The chain combines TRBV12-2 with TRBJ2-7. TRBV12-2 is noted as a pseudogene. This CDR3 is built from 16 residues. The CDR3 sequence is CASRLPPPRPSDEQYF. The CDR3 bases are TGTGCAAGTCGCCTACCCCCCCCACGGCCCTCCGACGAGCAGTACTTC.

The V call is TRBV12-2, the J call TRBJ2-7; no check of the table's D call, TRBD2, against the DNA was made. TRBV12-2 has pseudogene status. The CDR3 is 15 residues long. The DNA of the CDR3 is TGTGCAAGTCGCTTGCCGGGACTAGCGAAGTACGAGCAGTACTTC. It codes for CASRLPGLAKYEQYF.

This rearrangement joins TRBV6-6 to TRBJ1-1; D unresolved. The germline gives CDR1 MNHNY, CDR2 SVGAGI (reference sequence). V was trimmed by 4 bases and J by 7 bases, leaving 7 bases between them. CDR3 size: 11 residues. CDR3 amino acids: CASSSRREAFF. CDR3 in DNA: TGTGCCAGCAGTTCCCGGCGTGAAGCTTTCTTT.

This clone was recorded only once. At one end the junction does not follow the germline gene, possibly because of a read error. The chain carries TRBV7-2 and TRBJ2-7; a possible D gene is TRBD1 (6 bases). The CDR3 is 12 residues long. Germline lookup yields CDR1 SGHTA and CDR2 FQGNSA. The CDR3, as DNA: TGTGCCAGCAGCGTAGCACCAGGGGACCAGTACTTC. Protein product: CASSVAPGDQYF.

The chain couples TRBV5-1 to TRBJ2-4; 11 nucleotides agree with TRBD2. The CDR3 covers 14 residues. Losses at the gene ends were 4 bases for V and 7 bases for J; bases not matched to a gene: 4. Germline loops: CDR1 SGHRS, CDR2 YFSETQ. CDR3 protein: CASSEASGRNIQYF. DNA of the CDR3: TGCGCCAGCAGCGAGGCTAGCGGGAGGAACATTCAGTACTTC. The complete variable domain, with remaining parts taken from reference TRBV5-1 and TRBJ2-4, reads KAGVTQTPRYLIKTRGQQVTLSCSPISGHRSVSWYQQTPGQGLQFLFEYFSETQRNKGNFPGRFSGRQFSNSRSEMNVSTLELGDSALYLCASSEASGRNIQYFGAGTRLSVL.

This chain uses TRBV9 with TRBJ2-3; 14 nucleotides match TRBD2. V lost 4 bases to trimming and J lost 3 bases; unmatched junction nucleotides: 4. This CDR3 has 16 residues. Germline CDR1 SGDLS, CDR2 YYNGEE. The CDR3 sequence: CASSLGTSGGTDTQYF. The CDR3 DNA is TGTGCCAGCAGCCTAGGGACTAGCGGGGGTACAGATACGCAGTATTTT.

The chain uses TRBV6-1 and TRBJ2-5; D call uncertain. V was clipped by 4 bases and J by 1 base, with 10 bases between them. The V gene's germline CDR1 is MNHNS and CDR2 SASEGT. CDR3 size: 14 residues. CDR3 region: CASSGGQIQETQYF. CDR3 sequence (DNA): TGTGCCAGCAGTGGGGGTCAGATCCAAGAGACCCAGTACTTC.

This clone was seen more than once but under ten times. V is TRBV27 and J is TRBJ2-2, with 13 bases aligning to TRBD2. Germline CDR1 and CDR2: MNHEY and SMNVEV (reference sequence). The CDR3 has 19 amino acids. V was pared by 6 bases and J by 5 bases, with 15 bases of the junction left unmatched. Here the CDR3 reads CASRPTSGRARGYTGELFF. DNA of the CDR3: TGTGCCAGCAGGCCTACTAGCGGGAGGGCCCGAGGGTATACCGGGGAGCTGTTTTTT.

This clone was counted many times. The sample has other DNA sequences that encode this CDR3 too. The chain is built from TRBV7-6 and TRBJ1-2; D is possibly TRBD1 (5 bases). V lost 5 bases and J 2 bases, leaving 9 bases between the germline ends. This CDR3 has 13 residues. Germline V gene lookup returns CDR1 SGHVS and CDR2 FNYEAQ. DNA of the CDR3: TGTGCCAGCAGCCCTCAGGGAAACTATGGCTACACCTTC. Protein product: CASSPQGNYGYTF.